This TCR beta chain is drawn from a study of CD8 T cells in ankylosing spondylitis. About this clonotype itself: The antigen remains unidentified.

TCRdb itself ran the 5' RACE reads through MiXCR, one entry per CDR3 protein. The sample carries around 250,000 distinct CDR3 sequences, around 32% recorded once. General observations from the study: In ankylosing spondylitis patients, matched synovial fluid reportedly showed significant enrichment of disease-linked clones. Apparently characteristic of ankylosing spondylitis blood was a TCR beta motif (eight highly homologous variants). Prior literature has documented some motif variants in synovial fluid and blood from reactive arthritis.

Sequencing was carried out using blood, either unsorted or a sorted T cell fraction (not recorded which). The sequence came from a male donor with ankylosing spondylitis or in good health (not recorded which).

In DNA, the CDR3 is TGTGCCAGCAGCTTGGGAGGCGCCCCGAGAGCCTACGAGCAGTACTTC. This translates into CASSLGGAPRAYEQYF. This rearrangement joins TRBV5-5 to TRBJ2-7; no definite D call. From germline, CDR1 is SGHKS and CDR2 YYEKEE (reference sequence). Trimming stripped 0 bases from V and 2 bases from J, with 15 bases between. The CDR3 extends over 16 amino acids.